What follows are 2 T cell receptor beta chains derived from one specimen sequenced in a study of blood T cell repertoires in COVID-19. Libraries were prepared by immunoSEQ multiplex PCR; TCRdb keeps only in-frame clonotypes and omits some of them. This table holds 200,000 to 300,000 clones, about 87% found once. Sample: PBMCs or T cells enriched from blood (not recorded which). These receptors originate from a woman in her forties with acute COVID-19.

This clone was seen at least ten times. The chain carries TRBV7-9 and TRBJ1-2; D might be TRBD1 (5 bases). CDR1 is SEHNR and CDR2 is FQNEAQ in the germline V gene (reference sequence). V was pared by 11 bases and J by 8 bases, with 21 bases between. CDR3 length: 13 residues. CDR3 loop: CAGQSRRAGGYTF. The CDR3 DNA sequence: TGTGCCGGGCAGAGTCGCAGGGCAGGCGGCTACACCTTC.

The V call is TRBV6-5, the J call TRBJ2-1, with 7 bases aligning to TRBD2. With V trimmed by 8 bases and J by 5 bases, 12 bases remained unmatched. The CDR3 has 15 residues. From germline, CDR1 is MNHEY and CDR2 SVGAGI. The CDR3: CASGYPASGHNEQFF. The CDR3 DNA sequence: TGTGCCAGCGGATACCCGGCTAGCGGTCACAATGAGCAGTTCTTC.